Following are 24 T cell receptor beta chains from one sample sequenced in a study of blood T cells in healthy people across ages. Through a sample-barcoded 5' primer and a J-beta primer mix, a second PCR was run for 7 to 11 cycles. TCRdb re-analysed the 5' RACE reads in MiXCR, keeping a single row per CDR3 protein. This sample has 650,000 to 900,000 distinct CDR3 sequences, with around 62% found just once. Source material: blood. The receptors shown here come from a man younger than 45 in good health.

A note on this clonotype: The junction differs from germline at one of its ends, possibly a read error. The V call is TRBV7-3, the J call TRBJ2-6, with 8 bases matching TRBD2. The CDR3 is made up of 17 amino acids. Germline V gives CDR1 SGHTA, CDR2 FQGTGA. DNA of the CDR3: TGTGCCAGCAGCCTAAGGGAAGCGGGGGCTGGGGCCAACGCCCTGACTTTC. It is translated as CASSLREAGAGANALTF.

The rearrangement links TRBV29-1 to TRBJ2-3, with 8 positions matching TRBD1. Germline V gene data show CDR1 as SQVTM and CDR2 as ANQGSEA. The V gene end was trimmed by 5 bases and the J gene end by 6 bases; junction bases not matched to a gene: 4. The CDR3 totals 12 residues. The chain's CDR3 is CSVRQGQDTQYF. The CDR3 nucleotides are TGCAGCGTTAGACAGGGGCAGGATACGCAGTATTTT.

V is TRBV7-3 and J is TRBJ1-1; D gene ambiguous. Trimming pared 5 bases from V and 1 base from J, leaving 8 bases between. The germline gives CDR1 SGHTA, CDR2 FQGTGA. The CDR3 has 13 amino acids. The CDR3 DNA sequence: TGTGCCAGCAGCCCGGACCCGAACACTGAAGCTTTCTTT. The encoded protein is CASSPDPNTEAFF. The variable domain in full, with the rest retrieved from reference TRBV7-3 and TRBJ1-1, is GAGVSQTPSNKVTEKGKYVELRCDPISGHTALYWYRQSLGQGPEFLIYFQGTGAADDSGLPNDRFFAVRPEGSVSTLKIQRTERGDSAVYLCASSPDPNTEAFFGQGTRLTVV.

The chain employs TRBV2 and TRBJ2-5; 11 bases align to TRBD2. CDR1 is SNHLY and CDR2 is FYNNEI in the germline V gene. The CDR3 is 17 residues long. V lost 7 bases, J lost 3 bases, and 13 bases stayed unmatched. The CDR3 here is CASTPIGLAGGKETQYF. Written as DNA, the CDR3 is TGTGCCAGCACTCCCATCGGGCTAGCGGGGGGAAAAGAGACCCAGTACTTC. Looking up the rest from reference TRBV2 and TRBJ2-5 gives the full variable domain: EPEVTQTPSHQVTQMGQEVILRCVPISNHLYFYWYRQILGQKVEFLVSFYNNEISEKSEIFDDQFSVERPDGSNFTLKIRSTKLEDSAMYFCASTPIGLAGGKETQYFGPGTRLLVL.

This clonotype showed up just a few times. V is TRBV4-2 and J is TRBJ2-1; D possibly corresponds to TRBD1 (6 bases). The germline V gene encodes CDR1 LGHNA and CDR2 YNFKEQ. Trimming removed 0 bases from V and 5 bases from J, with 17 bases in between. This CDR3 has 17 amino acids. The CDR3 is CASSQDDRPITNNEQFF. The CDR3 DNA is TGTGCCAGCAGCCAAGATGACAGGCCGATTACCAACAATGAGCAGTTCTTC.

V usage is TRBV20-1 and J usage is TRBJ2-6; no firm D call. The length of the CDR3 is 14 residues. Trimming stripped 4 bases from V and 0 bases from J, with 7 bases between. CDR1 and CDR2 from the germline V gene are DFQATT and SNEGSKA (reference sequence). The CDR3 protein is CSAIYSSGANVLTF. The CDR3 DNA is TGCAGTGCTATCTATAGCTCTGGGGCCAACGTCCTGACTTTC.

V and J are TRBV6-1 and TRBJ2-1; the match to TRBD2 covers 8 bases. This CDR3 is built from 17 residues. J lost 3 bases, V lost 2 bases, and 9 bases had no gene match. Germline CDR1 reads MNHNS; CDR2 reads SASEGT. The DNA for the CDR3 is TGTGCCAGCAGTGAATCCCCTATAGCGGGGAGCTACAATGAGCAGTTCTTC. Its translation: CASSESPIAGSYNEQFF.

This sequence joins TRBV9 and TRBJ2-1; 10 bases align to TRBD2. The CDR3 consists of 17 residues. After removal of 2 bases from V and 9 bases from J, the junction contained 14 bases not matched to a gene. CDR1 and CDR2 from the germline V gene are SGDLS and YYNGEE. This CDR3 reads CASSVSGGAEGYGEQFF. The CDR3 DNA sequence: TGTGCCAGCAGCGTGAGCGGGGGGGCTGAGGGATACGGTGAGCAGTTCTTC.

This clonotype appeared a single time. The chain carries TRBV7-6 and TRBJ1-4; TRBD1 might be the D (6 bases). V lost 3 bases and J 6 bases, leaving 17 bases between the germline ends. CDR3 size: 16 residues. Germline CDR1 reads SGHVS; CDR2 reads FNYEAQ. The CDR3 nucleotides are TGTGCCAGCAGCTTGAATCCGGGGGGCCGGGATGAAAAACTGTTTTTT. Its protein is CASSLNPGGRDEKLFF.

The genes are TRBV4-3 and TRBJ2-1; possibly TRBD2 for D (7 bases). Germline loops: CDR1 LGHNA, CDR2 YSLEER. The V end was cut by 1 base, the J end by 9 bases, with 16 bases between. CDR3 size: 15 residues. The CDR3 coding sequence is TGCGCCAGCAGCCAAGTTATTTCTAGGGGGGGTGAGCAGTTCTTC. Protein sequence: CASSQVISRGGEQFF.

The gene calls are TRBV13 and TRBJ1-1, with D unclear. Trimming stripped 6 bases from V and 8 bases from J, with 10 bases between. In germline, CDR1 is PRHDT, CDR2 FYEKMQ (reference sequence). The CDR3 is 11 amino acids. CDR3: CASRYRAEAFF. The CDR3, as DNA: TGTGCCAGCAGGTACCGGGCCGAAGCTTTCTTT.

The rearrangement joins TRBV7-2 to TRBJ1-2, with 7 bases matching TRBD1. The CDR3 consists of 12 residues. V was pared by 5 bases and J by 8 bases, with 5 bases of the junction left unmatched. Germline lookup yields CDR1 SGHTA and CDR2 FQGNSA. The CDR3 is CASSVYRGGYTF. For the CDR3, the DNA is TGTGCCAGCAGCGTGTACAGGGGAGGCTACACCTTC.

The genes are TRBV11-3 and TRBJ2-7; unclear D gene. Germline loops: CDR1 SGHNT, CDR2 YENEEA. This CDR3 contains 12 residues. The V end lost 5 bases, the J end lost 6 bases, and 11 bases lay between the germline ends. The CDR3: CASSPAPGEQYF. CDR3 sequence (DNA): TGTGCCAGCAGCCCCGCACCGGGCGAGCAGTACTTC.

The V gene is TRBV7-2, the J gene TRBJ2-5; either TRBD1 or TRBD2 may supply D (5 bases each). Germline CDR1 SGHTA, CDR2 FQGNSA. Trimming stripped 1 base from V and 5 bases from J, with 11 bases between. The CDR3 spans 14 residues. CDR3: CASSLGGSWETQYF. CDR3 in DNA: TGTGCCAGCAGCTTAGGGGGGAGTTGGGAGACCCAGTACTTC.

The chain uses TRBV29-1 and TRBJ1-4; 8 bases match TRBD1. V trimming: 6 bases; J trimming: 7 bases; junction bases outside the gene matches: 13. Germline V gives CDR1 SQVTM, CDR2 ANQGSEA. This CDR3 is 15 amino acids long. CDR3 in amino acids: CSVGGVTGGIEKLFF. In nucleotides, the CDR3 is TGCAGCGTCGGGGGAGTTACAGGGGGAATTGAAAAACTGTTTTTT.

The CDR3 loop reads CASSSETYRDPEQYF. CDR3 bases: TGCGCCAGCAGCTCGGAGACCTACAGGGATCCGGAGCAGTACTTC. The chain recombines TRBV4-3 with TRBJ2-7; D may be TRBD1 (6 bases). There are 15 residues in the CDR3. CDR1 is LGHNA and CDR2 is YSLEER in the germline V gene. V lost 5 bases and J lost 7, with 21 bases in between.

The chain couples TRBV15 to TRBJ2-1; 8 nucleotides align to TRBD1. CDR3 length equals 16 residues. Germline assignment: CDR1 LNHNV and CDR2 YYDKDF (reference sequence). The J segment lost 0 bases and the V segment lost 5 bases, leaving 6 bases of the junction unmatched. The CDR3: CATSGPTGDSYNEQFF. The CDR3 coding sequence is TGTGCCACCAGCGGACCGACAGGGGACTCCTACAATGAGCAGTTCTTC.

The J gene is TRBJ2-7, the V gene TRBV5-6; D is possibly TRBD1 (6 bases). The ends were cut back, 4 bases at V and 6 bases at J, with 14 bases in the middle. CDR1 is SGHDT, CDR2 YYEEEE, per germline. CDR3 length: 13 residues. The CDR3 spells CASSPYGGVEQYF. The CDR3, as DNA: TGTGCCAGCAGCCCTTATGGGGGCGTCGAGCAGTACTTC.

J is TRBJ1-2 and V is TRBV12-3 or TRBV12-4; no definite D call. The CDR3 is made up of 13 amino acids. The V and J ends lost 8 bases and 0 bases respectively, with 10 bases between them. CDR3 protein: CASGRPTNYGYTF. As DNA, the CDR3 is TGTGCCAGCGGCCGCCCTACTAACTATGGCTACACCTTC.

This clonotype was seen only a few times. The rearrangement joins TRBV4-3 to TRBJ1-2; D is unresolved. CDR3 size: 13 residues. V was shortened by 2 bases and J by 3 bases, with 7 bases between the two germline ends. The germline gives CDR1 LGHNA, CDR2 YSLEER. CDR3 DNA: TGCGCCAGCAGCCAAATGGGGTACTATGGCTACACCTTC. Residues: CASSQMGYYGYTF.

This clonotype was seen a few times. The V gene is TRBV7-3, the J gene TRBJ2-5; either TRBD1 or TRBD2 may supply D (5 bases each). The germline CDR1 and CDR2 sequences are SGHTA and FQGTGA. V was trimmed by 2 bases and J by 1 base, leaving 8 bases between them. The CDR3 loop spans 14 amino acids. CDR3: CASSLGDGQETQYF. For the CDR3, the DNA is TGTGCCAGCAGCTTAGGGGACGGCCAAGAGACCCAGTACTTC.

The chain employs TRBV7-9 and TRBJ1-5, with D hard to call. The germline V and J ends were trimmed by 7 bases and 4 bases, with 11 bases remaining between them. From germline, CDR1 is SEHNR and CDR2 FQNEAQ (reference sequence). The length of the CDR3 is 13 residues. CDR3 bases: TGTGCCAGCACCCTGGGTAGTAATCAGCCCCAGCATTTT. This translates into CASTLGSNQPQHF.

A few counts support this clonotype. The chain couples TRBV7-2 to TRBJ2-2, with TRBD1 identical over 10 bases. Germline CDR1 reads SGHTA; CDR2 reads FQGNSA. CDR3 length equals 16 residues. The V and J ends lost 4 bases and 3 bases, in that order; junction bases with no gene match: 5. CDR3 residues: CASSSGTGDHTGELFF. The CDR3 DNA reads TGTGCCAGCAGCTCAGGGACAGGGGATCACACCGGGGAGCTGTTTTTT.

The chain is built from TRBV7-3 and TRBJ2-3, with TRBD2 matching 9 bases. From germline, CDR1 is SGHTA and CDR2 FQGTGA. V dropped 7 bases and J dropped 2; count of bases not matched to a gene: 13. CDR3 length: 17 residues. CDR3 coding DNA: TGTGCCAGCACCCACCCAGGACTAGCGATATTCACAGATACGCAGTATTTT. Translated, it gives CASTHPGLAIFTDTQYF.